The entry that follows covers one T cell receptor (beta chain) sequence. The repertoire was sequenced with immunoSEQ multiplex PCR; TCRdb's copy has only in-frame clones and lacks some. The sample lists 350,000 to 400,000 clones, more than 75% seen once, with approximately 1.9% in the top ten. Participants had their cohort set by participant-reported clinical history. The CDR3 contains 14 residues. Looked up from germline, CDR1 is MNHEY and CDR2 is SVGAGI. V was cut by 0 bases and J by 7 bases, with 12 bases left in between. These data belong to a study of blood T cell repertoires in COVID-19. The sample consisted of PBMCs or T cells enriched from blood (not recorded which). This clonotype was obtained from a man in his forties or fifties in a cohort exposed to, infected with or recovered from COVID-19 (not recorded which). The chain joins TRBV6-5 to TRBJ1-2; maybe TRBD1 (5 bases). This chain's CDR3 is CASSYSGTVGGYTF. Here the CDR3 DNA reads TGTGCCAGCAGTTACTCGGGGACTGTAGGTGGCTACACCTTC.